The rows below give T cell receptor beta chains drawn from one sample of a study of blood T cell repertoires in COVID-19. Repertoires were generated with immunoSEQ multiplex PCR, while TCRdb's copy carries only in-frame clones and drops some. The sample contains 65,000 to 75,000 clones, approximately 80% of which appear only once. The source material was peripheral blood. The receptors come from a human donor in a cohort sampled during active COVID-19. The CDR3 runs from the conserved cysteine through the conserved F or W. Each record gives: CDR3 length, V gene, CDR3 protein.

13,TRBV24-1,CATQGQANEKLFF
14,TRBV6-5,CASIGAGGDYGYTF
15,TRBV5-6,CASSSIGTVTDTQYF
13,TRBV18,CASSPKDRETQYF
15,TRBV18,CASSLRTGGNQPQHF
17,TRBV4-2,CASSPDGGSGGTDTQYF
17,TRBV29-1,CSVEKRGGQGATDTQYF
14,TRBV3-1/TRBV3-2,CASSQVGSRTEAFF
13,TRBV12-3/TRBV12-4,CASSPSRSLVQFF
16,TRBV28,CASSPRDRVGVYGYTF
16,TRBV6-1,CASSAGRRGSNQPQHF